This TCR beta chain comes out of a study of T cells after yellow fever vaccination. This clonotype showed up just a few times. This CDR3 comprises 15 residues. Trimming removed 3 bases from V and 0 bases from J, with 11 bases in between. Germline values: CDR1 SGHNT, CDR2 YYREEE (reference sequence). TCRdb redid the calling of the 5' RACE reads with MiXCR, one entry per CDR3 protein. This table holds some 320,000 distinct CDR3 sequences, roughly 9.4% found once. This chain uses TRBV5-4 with TRBJ2-3; D is possibly TRBD2 (5 bases). Source: PBMCs, taken on the day of the first yellow fever vaccination. The TCR sequence derives from a man in his late teens or twenties who received the YFV17D yellow fever vaccine. The CDR3 loop is CASSYVAGSTDTQYF. CDR3 DNA: TGTGCCAGCAGCTACGTTGCGGGCAGCACAGATACGCAGTATTTT. Full variable domain (outside the CDR3, taken from reference TRBV5-4 and TRBJ2-3): ETGVTQSPTHLIKTRGQQVTLRCSSQSGHNTVSWYQQALGQGPQFIFQYYREEENGRGNFPPRFSGLQFPNYSSELNVNALELDDSALYLCASSYVAGSTDTQYFGPGTRLTVL.